What follows is one TCR beta chain and its context. Its specificity is not known. This record belongs to a study of persistence of HIV-infected CD4 T cells. Sequencing used immunoSEQ version 4 in survey mode. Data came from immunoSEQ multiplex PCR; TCRdb stores just in-frame clones and leaves some out. The sample carries just under 65,000 clones, just under 75% recorded once. Cells were stimulated with overlapping HIV-1 Gag 15-mer peptides. CD40L/CD69 double-negative CD45RO-high memory CD4+ T cells were collected. Per germline, CDR1 LGHDT and CDR2 YNNKEL (reference sequence). There are 16 residues in the CDR3. V was pared by 4 bases and J by 3 bases, with 6 bases of the junction left unmatched.

The source is an adult man with HIV who was CMV-seropositive. The V gene is TRBV3-1 (or the pseudogene TRBV3-2), the J gene TRBJ2-1, with 10 bases that match TRBD2. Sequenced here: CD4+ T cells sorted from PBMCs after 18-hour stimulation, sampled from a patient who received antiretroviral therapy. CDR3 nucleotide sequence: TGTGCCAGCAGCCGATATAGCGGGGGGTTCTACAATGAGCAGTTCTTC. Amino acids: CASSRYSGGFYNEQFF.